The clone carrying this T cell receptor (beta chain) occurred a few times. Germline V gene sequence: CDR1 SGHRS, CDR2 YFSETQ. CDR3 size: 16 residues. V was clipped by 5 bases and J by 2 bases, with 18 bases between them. The PCR ran on 60 Vbeta and 13 Jbeta primers. TCRdb's copy holds only in-frame clones and misses some; the assay was immunoSEQ multiplex PCR. Here the sample spans around 120,000 clones, about three quarters being singletons. These data belong to a study of cytomegalovirus exposure and HLA in healthy donors. The TCR sequence derives from a woman in her fifties or sixties in good health and CMV-seropositive. The chain carries TRBV5-1 and TRBJ2-3; D is perhaps TRBD2 (5 bases). Material for sequencing was PBMCs. In DNA, the CDR3 is TGCGCCAGCAGTTCTGATCTAGCCACTCACACAGATACGCAGTATTTT. This encodes CASSSDLATHTDTQYF. Variable domain in full (rest from reference TRBV5-1 and TRBJ2-3): KAGVTQTPRYLIKTRGQQVTLSCSPISGHRSVSWYQQTPGQGLQFLFEYFSETQRNKGNFPGRFSGRQFSNSRSEMNVSTLELGDSALYLCASSSDLATHTDTQYFGPGTRLTVL.